This T cell receptor (beta chain) was obtained from a study of technical replicates of blood from a few donors. The table came from immunoSEQ multiplex PCR; TCRdb's copy has only in-frame clones and leaves some out. Among 50,000 to 70,000 clones listed, just over 90% were seen once. This CDR3 has 15 amino acids. Per the germline V gene, CDR1 is LGHNA and CDR2 is YSLEER. V gave up 2 bases and J gave up 6 bases, with 14 bases separating them. The specimen was PBMCs. This rearrangement joins TRBV4-3 to TRBJ2-1, with TRBD2 as a possible D gene (6 bases). The TCR comes from a human donor in good health. Some clones in this sample may be carry-over from other donors' samples. The CDR3 region is CASSQFSHGGNEQFF. The CDR3 DNA follows: TGCGCCAGCAGCCAATTCAGTCACGGGGGCAATGAGCAGTTCTTC.